This T cell receptor (beta chain) is drawn from a study of shared clonotypes between healthy human individuals. Notes on the study in general: On the whole, naive subsets had larger estimated richness than memory subsets had. Clonotype sharing among donors was expected to depend on sequencing depth. Only blood was sampled, and tissue TCR repertoires likely differ from blood ones.

Notes on this clone: Its antigen remains unknown.

Each cell subset's genomic DNA was divided evenly among several immunoSEQ plates. Profiling relied on immunoSEQ multiplex PCR, and the TCRdb table lists in-frame clones only, not all of them. The sample consists of around 1.1 million clones, around three quarters of them appearing once. This CDR3 has 14 amino acids. V gave up 6 bases and J gave up 5 bases; unmatched junction bases: 7. Germline V gene data show CDR1 as LNHDA and CDR2 as SQIVND (reference sequence). The genes are TRBV19 and TRBJ1-5; 7 bases line up with TRBD1. The receptor was isolated from a man aged 18 to 29 in good health. Some clones in this sample may be carry-over from other donors' samples. The sample was memory CD4+ T cells from PBMCs. Subset of the sample: CD45RA-negative fraction. CDR3 DNA: TGTGCCAGTAGGACAGGGTATACGCATCAGCCCCAGCATTTT. It codes for CASRTGYTHQPQHF.